A single T cell receptor (beta chain) is shown here with its context. Germline is not matched at one junction end, which may reflect a read error. Germline-derived CDR1 and CDR2 are SEHNR and FQNEAQ (reference sequence). There are 15 residues in the CDR3. The data were obtained in a study of blood T cell repertoires in COVID-19. Data came from immunoSEQ multiplex PCR; TCRdb stores just in-frame clones and leaves some out. The profile shows under 150,000 clones, over 75% of them singletons. The sequenced material came from PBMCs or T cells enriched from blood (not recorded which). The chain recombines TRBV7-9 with TRBJ1-1, with TRBD1 matching over 8 bases. The receptor's source is a man aged 45 to 65 in a cohort exposed to, infected with or recovered from COVID-19 (not recorded which). The CDR3 sequence: CASSSGDWTGTGAFF. The CDR3 bases are TGTGCCAGCAGCTCAGGCGATTGGACAGGGACTGGAGCTTTCTTT.